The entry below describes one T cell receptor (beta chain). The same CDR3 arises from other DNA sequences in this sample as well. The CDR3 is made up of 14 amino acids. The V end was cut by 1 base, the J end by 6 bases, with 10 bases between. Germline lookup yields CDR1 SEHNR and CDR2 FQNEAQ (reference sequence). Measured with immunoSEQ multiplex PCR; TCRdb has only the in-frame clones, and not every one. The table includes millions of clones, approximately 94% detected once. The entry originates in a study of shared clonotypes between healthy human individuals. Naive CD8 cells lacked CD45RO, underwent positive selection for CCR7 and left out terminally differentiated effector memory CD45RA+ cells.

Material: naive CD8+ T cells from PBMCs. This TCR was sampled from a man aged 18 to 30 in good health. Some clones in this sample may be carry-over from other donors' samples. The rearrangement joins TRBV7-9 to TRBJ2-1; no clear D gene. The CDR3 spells CASSLGGLGNEQFF. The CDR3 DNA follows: TGTGCCAGCAGCTTAGGTGGGTTAGGCAATGAGCAGTTCTTC. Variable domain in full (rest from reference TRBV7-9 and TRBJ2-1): DTGVSQNPRHKITKRGQNVTFRCDPISEHNRLYWYRQTLGQGPEFLTYFQNEAQLEKSRLLSDRFSAERPKGSFSTLEIQRTEQGDSAMYLCASSLGGLGNEQFFGPGTRLTVL.